This T cell receptor (beta chain) is drawn from a study of T cell responses to AZD1222 COVID-19 vaccine. Findings and caveats of the study: The donor group comprised mostly white British people and more females; the analysis possibly underestimated clonal diversity.

Sequencing was performed with immunoSEQ multiplex PCR; in TCRdb, only in-frame clones are kept and a portion is missing. The data show 80,000 or so clones, with roughly 90% seen just once and under 5% held by the top ten. Trimming at V came to 5 bases and at J to 4 bases, leaving 7 bases not matched to a gene. Germline CDR1 and CDR2: MNHEY and SMNVEV (reference sequence). The CDR3 is 14 residues long. Only one count was recorded for this clone. Its antigen is as yet unknown. The receptor was derived from an adult who received the AZD1222 COVID-19 vaccine. The chain recombines TRBV27 with TRBJ2-5; TRBD2 agrees at 7 bases. The source was peripheral blood, collected 28 days after the second AZD1222 dose. CDR3 sequence (DNA): TGTGCCAGCAGTCACAATGGGAGGGGAGAGACCCAGTACTTC. It translates to CASSHNGRGETQYF.